This is a list of T cell receptor beta chains from one sample in a study of blood T cell repertoires in COVID-19. Here immunoSEQ multiplex PCR was the method, and the copy in TCRdb shows in-frame clones only, minus some. The sample includes roughly 380,000 clones, over 75% seen only once; the top ten take about 1.6%. The sequenced sample was peripheral blood. The receptors here all came from a woman between 40 and 55 years old with COVID-19, enrolled during active disease. CDR3s include the opening cysteine and the closing phenylalanine or tryptophan. Each record gives: D gene, J gene, V gene, clone size, CDR3 DNA, CDR3 protein. The D gene is left open where the match is weak. Clone size, where shown, is once, few, many, or a class for clones that have expanded.

D: TRBD1; J: TRBJ2-1; V: TRBV9; size: -; DNA: TGTGCCAGCAGCCCAACAGGGGGGAGCAATGAGCAGTTCTTC; CDR3: CASSPTGGSNEQFF
D: -; J: TRBJ1-3; V: TRBV5-4; size: -; DNA: TGTGCCAGCAGCGTCGGGTGGGGACGAGGGAGGGTATCCTCTGGAAACACCATATATTTT; CDR3: CASSVGWGRGRVSSGNTIYF
D: -; J: TRBJ1-3; V: TRBV18; size: -; DNA: TGTGCCAGCTCACAAGGACAGCGCAAGCTCCTAAACACCATATATTTT; CDR3: CASSQGQRKLLNTIYF
D: -; J: TRBJ1-6; V: TRBV30; size: -; DNA: TGTGCCTGGAGTGTATCAGGGGCGAGGGGTAATTCACCCCTCCACTTT; CDR3: CAWSVSGARGNSPLHF
D: TRBD2; J: TRBJ2-1; V: TRBV28; size: -; DNA: TGTGCCAGCAGTAAAGCGGGGGTTTACAATGAGCAGTTCTTC; CDR3: CASSKAGVYNEQFF
D: TRBD1; J: TRBJ1-5; V: TRBV30; size: -; DNA: TGTGCCTGGGCTAGGACAGGGGGCCAGCCCCAGCATTTT; CDR3: CAWARTGGQPQHF
D: -; J: TRBJ2-1; V: TRBV3-1/TRBV3-2; size: -; DNA: TGTGCCAGCAGCGGCCCCGGACAGAGCCTTGGGAATGAGCAGTTCTTC; CDR3: CASSGPGQSLGNEQFF
D: -; J: TRBJ2-1; V: TRBV28; size: once; DNA: TGTGCCAGCAGTAGACGGAGTGAGCAGTTCTTC; CDR3: CASSRRSEQFF
D: -; J: TRBJ1-6; V: TRBV4-2; size: few; DNA: TGTGCCAGCAGCCAAGCCAAATTTACTGATTCACCCCTCCACTTT; CDR3: CASSQAKFTDSPLHF
D: -; J: TRBJ2-7; V: TRBV19; size: -; DNA: TGTGCCAGTAGTATAAGGGGTTACTACGAGCAGTACTTC; CDR3: CASSIRGYYEQYF
D: TRBD2; J: TRBJ2-2; V: TRBV7-2; size: -; DNA: TGTGCCAGCAGCTTAGGGACTAGCACCGGGGAGCTGTTTTTT; CDR3: CASSLGTSTGELFF
D: -; J: TRBJ2-7; V: TRBV12-3/TRBV12-4; size: -; DNA: TGTGCCAGCAGTAACCATTTGCGGAACGAGCAGTACTTC; CDR3: CASSNHLRNEQYF
D: TRBD1; J: TRBJ1-5; V: TRBV27; size: once; DNA: TGTGCCAGCAGTCCCCGGACAGGGGGAAATAGCAATCAGCCCCAGCATTTT; CDR3: CASSPRTGGNSNQPQHF
D: TRBD1; J: TRBJ1-5; V: TRBV7-9; size: -; DNA: TGTGCCAGCAGCTCGATCGGACAGGGGAGCAATCAGCCCCAGCATTTT; CDR3: CASSSIGQGSNQPQHF
D: TRBD2; J: TRBJ2-5; V: TRBV7-3; size: -; DNA: TGTGCCAGCAGCTATCCAGGACTAGCGGGTAGACAAGAGACCCAGTACTTC; CDR3: CASSYPGLAGRQETQYF
D: -; J: TRBJ2-7; V: TRBV10-3; size: -; DNA: TGTGCCATCAGAACGGAAGGGGGCTACGAGCAGTACTTC; CDR3: CAIRTEGGYEQYF
D: -; J: TRBJ1-2; V: TRBV12-3/TRBV12-4; size: -; DNA: TGTGCCAGCAGTTTACGCCTGAGGGAAGGCTACACCTTC; CDR3: CASSLRLREGYTF
D: TRBD1; J: TRBJ1-1; V: TRBV9; size: once; DNA: TGTGCCAGCAGCAACAGGGGGGGCACTGAAGCTTTCTTT; CDR3: CASSNRGGTEAFF
D: -; J: TRBJ1-1; V: TRBV5-1; size: -; DNA: TGCGCCAGCAGCTTCGGGGGTGGCACTGAAGCTTTCTTT; CDR3: CASSFGGGTEAFF
D: TRBD2; J: TRBJ2-3; V: TRBV25-1; size: -; DNA: TGTGCCAGCAGTGGAAAAGCGGGGAGGGTTAAAGATACGCAGTATTTT; CDR3: CASSGKAGRVKDTQYF
D: TRBD1; J: TRBJ1-2; V: TRBV3-1/TRBV3-2; size: -; DNA: TGTGCCAGCAGCCATCGGGGTGGACAGGTTGTACGTACCTTC; CDR3: CASSHRGGQVVRTF
D: TRBD1; J: TRBJ2-7; V: TRBV19; size: -; DNA: TGTGCCAGTAGTCCCAGGACAGGGACTTCCTACGAGCAGTACTTC; CDR3: CASSPRTGTSYEQYF
D: TRBD1; J: TRBJ1-4; V: TRBV18; size: -; DNA: TGTGCCAGCTCATTCACCGGGACAGGGAGTGAAAAACTGTTTTTT; CDR3: CASSFTGTGSEKLFF
D: -; J: TRBJ1-5; V: TRBV21-1; size: -; DNA: TGTGCCAGCAGCCGCTCGGGGGCCCGGGGGGATCAGCCCCAGCATTTT; CDR3: CASSRSGARGDQPQHF
D: TRBD1; J: TRBJ1-5; V: TRBV28; size: -; DNA: TGTGCCAGCAACAGGGACAGGGTGCAGCCCCAGCATTTT; CDR3: CASNRDRVQPQHF
D: TRBD1; J: TRBJ2-2; V: TRBV30; size: -; DNA: TGTGCCTGGAGTTTAACAGGGGCCGGGGAGCTGTTTTTT; CDR3: CAWSLTGAGELFF
D: TRBD1; J: TRBJ1-2; V: TRBV7-2; size: -; DNA: TGTGCCAGCAGCTTATCGGGACAGAACTATGGCTACACCTTC; CDR3: CASSLSGQNYGYTF
D: -; J: TRBJ1-2; V: TRBV7-2; size: -; DNA: TGTGCCAGCAGCTTAGCGGACGGGGTCCTCAGAGGCTACACCTTC; CDR3: CASSLADGVLRGYTF
D: -; J: TRBJ1-2; V: TRBV9; size: -; DNA: TGTGCCAGCAGCGTTGGGGGGAACTATGGCTACACCTTC; CDR3: CASSVGGNYGYTF
D: TRBD1; J: TRBJ1-2; V: TRBV19; size: -; DNA: TGTGCCAGTGGGGACAGAGCTCATGGCTACACCTTC; CDR3: CASGDRAHGYTF
D: TRBD1; J: TRBJ1-2; V: TRBV6-6; size: -; DNA: TGTGCCAGCAGTTACTCCCGGGACAGTGGCTATGGCTACACCTTC; CDR3: CASSYSRDSGYGYTF
D: -; J: TRBJ1-4; V: TRBV13; size: -; DNA: TGTGCCAGCAGCTTTCGGGGTTGGAATGAAAAACTGTTTTTT; CDR3: CASSFRGWNEKLFF
D: TRBD2; J: TRBJ2-1; V: TRBV4-3; size: -; DNA: TGCGCCAGCAGCCGCCTAGCGGGGGATCACTCCTACAATGAGCAGTTCTTC; CDR3: CASSRLAGDHSYNEQFF
D: -; J: TRBJ2-3; V: TRBV5-1; size: -; DNA: TGCGCCAGCAGCTTTCCAGGGAGCACAGATACGCAGTATTTT; CDR3: CASSFPGSTDTQYF
D: -; J: TRBJ1-1; V: TRBV19; size: -; DNA: TGTGCCAGTAGTAGGGCCACTTCGAACACTGAAGCTTTCTTT; CDR3: CASSRATSNTEAFF
D: TRBD1; J: TRBJ2-7; V: TRBV4-3; size: -; DNA: TGCGCCAGCAGCCAATATCACAGGGGGTTGGACGAGCAGTACTTC; CDR3: CASSQYHRGLDEQYF
D: TRBD1; J: TRBJ2-1; V: TRBV6-1; size: -; DNA: TGTGCCAGCAGTGAAGCGGGACAGGGGTCCTACAATGAGCAGTTCTTC; CDR3: CASSEAGQGSYNEQFF
D: -; J: TRBJ1-5; V: TRBV9; size: few; DNA: TGTGCCAGCAGCCTACTTAGTTCCCCCAATCAGCCCCAGCATTTT; CDR3: CASSLLSSPNQPQHF
D: -; J: TRBJ2-2; V: TRBV3-1/TRBV3-2; size: -; DNA: TGTGCCAGCAGCCAAGCCCCATCCACCGGGGAGCTGTTTTTT; CDR3: CASSQAPSTGELFF
D: TRBD1; J: TRBJ2-2; V: TRBV5-1; size: -; DNA: TGCGCCAGCAGCCAAACAGGGGCAAACACCGGGGAGCTGTTTTTT; CDR3: CASSQTGANTGELFF
D: -; J: TRBJ1-2; V: TRBV7-2; size: -; DNA: TGTGCCAGCAGCTCAGGAACCTATGGCTACACCTTC; CDR3: CASSSGTYGYTF
D: -; J: TRBJ2-2; V: TRBV9; size: -; DNA: TGTGCCAGCGCAAAAGACAGGACGAACACCGGGGAGCTGTTTTTT; CDR3: CASAKDRTNTGELFF
D: -; J: TRBJ2-5; V: TRBV14; size: once; DNA: TGTGCCAGCAGCCAAGATCTGGCTAGAAGCGGGACCCAGTACTTC; CDR3: CASSQDLARSGTQYF
D: -; J: TRBJ1-1; V: TRBV5-6; size: -; DNA: TGTGCCAGCAGCGCGCAGGGGACCACTGAAGCTTTCTTT; CDR3: CASSAQGTTEAFF
D: -; J: TRBJ1-1; V: TRBV28; size: -; DNA: TGTGCCAGCAGTTTATGGGTATACAGGGTCCTAAACACTGAAGCTTTCTTT; CDR3: CASSLWVYRVLNTEAFF
D: TRBD1; J: TRBJ1-1; V: TRBV4-3; size: -; DNA: TGCGCCAGCAGCCAAGTAACCAGGGGGCCCTATGAAGCTTTCTTT; CDR3: CASSQVTRGPYEAFF
D: TRBD1; J: TRBJ1-2; V: TRBV25-1; size: -; DNA: TGTGCCAGCAGTCGTGGCAGGGGGCCGGGTGGCTACACCTTC; CDR3: CASSRGRGPGGYTF
D: -; J: TRBJ1-5; V: TRBV5-6; size: -; DNA: TGTGCCAGCAGCTTGGGGTACGGGTTCAGGGGTCGACAGCCCCAGCATTTT; CDR3: CASSLGYGFRGRQPQHF
D: TRBD1; J: TRBJ1-2; V: TRBV4-3; size: -; DNA: TGCGCCAGCAGCCAAGACACAGGGGGTAGTGGCTACACCTTC; CDR3: CASSQDTGGSGYTF
D: -; J: TRBJ1-6; V: TRBV7-8; size: -; DNA: TGTGCCAGCAGCTTAGCGCTAATAGGATCAGTCCAGGTCGGTAATTCACCCCTCCACTTT; CDR3: CASSLALIGSVQVGNSPLHF
D: -; J: TRBJ1-3; V: TRBV9; size: -; DNA: TGTGCCAGCAGCGTGGGGGGGATCTCTGGAAACACCATATATTTT; CDR3: CASSVGGISGNTIYF
D: TRBD2; J: TRBJ2-5; V: TRBV11-2; size: -; DNA: TGTGCCAGCAGCTTAGTTTCGGGGGGATCTTTTGTGACCCAGTACTTC; CDR3: CASSLVSGGSFVTQYF
D: TRBD1; J: TRBJ2-3; V: TRBV7-2; size: -; DNA: TGTGCCAGCAGCCCCGACAGGGGGTTAGATACGCAGTATTTT; CDR3: CASSPDRGLDTQYF